Following are 10 T cell receptor beta chains from one sample sequenced in a study of neurological immune-mediated disorders. Using its own MiXCR run on the 5' RACE reads, TCRdb lists one record per CDR3 protein. This sample has some 50,000 distinct CDR3 sequences, with under 2% found just once. Sequenced sample: PBMCs. These receptors were taken from a woman aged 35 to 49 with multiple sclerosis.

Here the CDR3 DNA reads TGCGCCAGCACCCTGACAGGGGCGGACTATGGCTACACCTTC. Protein sequence: CASTLTGADYGYTF. The rearrangement joins TRBV5-1 to TRBJ1-2; TRBD1 matches 8 bases. The CDR3 has 14 residues. Germline values: CDR1 SGHRS, CDR2 YFSETQ. V shed 6 bases, J shed 3 bases, and the junction held 7 bases outside the gene matches.

In its sample, this clonotype was seen many times. V usage is TRBV5-1 and J usage is TRBJ1-4; possible D gene TRBD1, 5 bases. CDR1 and CDR2 (germline): SGHRS, YFSETQ. The CDR3 runs 15 residues. V lost 5 bases, J lost 7 bases, and 18 bases lay in between. DNA of the CDR3: TGCGCCAGCAGGCACGATCCGGGACGGCGTGAAAAACTGTTTTTT. It is translated as CASRHDPGRREKLFF. The variable domain in full, completed from reference TRBV5-1 and TRBJ1-4, reads KAGVTQTPRYLIKTRGQQVTLSCSPISGHRSVSWYQQTPGQGLQFLFEYFSETQRNKGNFPGRFSGRQFSNSRSEMNVSTLELGDSALYLCASRHDPGRREKLFFGSGTQLSVL.

This clonotype was picked up many times. The J gene is TRBJ2-6, the V gene TRBV5-1; tentatively, D is TRBD1 (5 bases). Germline-derived CDR1 and CDR2 are SGHRS and YFSETQ. The V and J ends lost 0 bases and 3 bases respectively, with 13 bases between them. This CDR3 has 17 amino acids. In DNA form, the CDR3 reads TGCGCCAGCAGCTTGGAGACAGCTTCCTATGGGGCCAACGTCCTGACTTTC. Translating it yields CASSLETASYGANVLTF.

This clonotype was recorded at least ten times. The chain carries TRBV3-1 and TRBJ2-1, with TRBD2 matching 7 bases. Germline-derived CDR1 and CDR2 are LGHDT and YNNKEL (reference sequence). Unmatched junction bases numbered 9, after V lost 4 bases and J lost 3 bases. This CDR3 region has 16 residues. CDR3 nucleotide sequence: TGTGCCAGCAGCCTGGCTTTAAGCGGGAACTACAATGAGCAGTTCTTC. This translates into CASSLALSGNYNEQFF.

This clonotype was recorded many times. The J gene is TRBJ2-7, the V gene TRBV12-3 or TRBV12-4, with a tentative D call TRBD2 (5 bases). This CDR3 spans 15 amino acids. Trimming removed 3 bases from V and 1 base from J, with 13 bases in between. The CDR3 reads CASSLGGHFSYEQYF. The CDR3 DNA is TGTGCCAGCAGTTTGGGCGGGCATTTTTCCTACGAGCAGTACTTC.

This clonotype was counted many times. The genes are TRBV6-6 and TRBJ1-1; possibly TRBD1 for D (5 bases). V was shortened by 10 bases and J by 5 bases, with 17 bases between the two germline ends. This CDR3 is built from 13 residues. CDR1 MNHNY and CDR2 SVGAGI come from the germline V gene (reference sequence). The CDR3: CATSGGVGTEAFF. The CDR3 nucleotides are TGTGCCACCTCCGGGGGGGTAGGGACTGAAGCTTTCTTT.

In its sample, this clonotype was seen many times. In DNA, the CDR3 is TGCGCCAGCAGCCGGGACCAAGCTTCCTACGAGCAGTACTTC. This codes for CASSRDQASYEQYF. The rearrangement joins TRBV4-1 to TRBJ2-7, with D perhaps given as TRBD1 or TRBD2 (5 bases each). Trimming left V 4 bases short and J 1 base short, with 11 bases between. Germline V gene lookup returns CDR1 MGHRA and CDR2 YSYEKL. This CDR3 has 14 amino acids.

This clonotype has more than one count but fewer than ten. The chain has TRBV18 and TRBJ2-3; 9 bases match TRBD2. This CDR3 has 16 residues. Germline loops: CDR1 KGHSH, CDR2 LQKENI. The junction had 6 bases not matched to a gene; V was cut back by 3 bases and J by 2 bases. The CDR3 is CASSPALAGDTDTQYF. CDR3 nucleotides: TGTGCCAGCTCACCGGCACTAGCGGGTGACACAGATACGCAGTATTTT. Together with reference TRBV18 and TRBJ2-3, the CDR3 gives the full variable domain: NAGVMQNPRHLVRRRGQEARLRCSPMKGHSHVYWYRQLPEEGLKFMVYLQKENIIDESGMPKERFSAEFPKEGPSILRIQQVVRGDSAAYFCASSPALAGDTDTQYFGPGTRLTVL.

V usage is TRBV5-4 and J usage is TRBJ2-2; 7 positions match TRBD1. CDR3 size: 14 residues. Losses at the gene ends were 6 bases for V and 1 base for J; bases not matched to a gene: 3. Germline assignment: CDR1 SGHNT and CDR2 YYREEE (reference sequence). CDR3 in amino acids: CASTRQGNTGELFF. The CDR3, as DNA: TGTGCCAGCACCCGACAGGGGAACACCGGGGAGCTGTTTTTT.

This clonotype has ten or more counts. V usage is TRBV25-1 and J usage is TRBJ1-2, with 8 bases that match TRBD1. Losses at the gene ends were 0 bases for V and 7 bases for J; bases not matched to a gene: 4. Germline CDR1 is MGHDK and CDR2 is SYGVNS. The CDR3 loop spans 14 amino acids. CDR3 sequence: CASSEYGTGRGYTF. The CDR3 DNA follows: TGTGCCAGCAGTGAATATGGGACAGGTCGTGGCTACACCTTC.